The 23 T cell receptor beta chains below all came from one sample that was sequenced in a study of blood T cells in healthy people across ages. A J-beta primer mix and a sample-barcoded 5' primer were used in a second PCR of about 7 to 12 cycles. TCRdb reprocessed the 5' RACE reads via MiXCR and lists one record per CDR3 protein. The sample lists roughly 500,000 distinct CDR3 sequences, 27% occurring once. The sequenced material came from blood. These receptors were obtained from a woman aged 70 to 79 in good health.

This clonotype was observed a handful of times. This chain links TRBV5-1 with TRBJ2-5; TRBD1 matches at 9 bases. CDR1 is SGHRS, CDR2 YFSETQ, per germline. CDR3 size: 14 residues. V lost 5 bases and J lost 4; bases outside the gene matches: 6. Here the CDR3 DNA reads TGCGCCAGCAGTCCCACAGGGGGCGGAGAGACCCAGTACTTC. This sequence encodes CASSPTGGGETQYF.

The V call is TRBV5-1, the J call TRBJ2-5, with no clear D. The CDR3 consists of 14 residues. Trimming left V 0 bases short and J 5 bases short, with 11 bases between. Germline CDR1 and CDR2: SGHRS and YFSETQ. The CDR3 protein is CASSLAAPRETQYF. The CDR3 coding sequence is TGCGCCAGCAGCTTGGCGGCGCCCCGTGAGACCCAGTACTTC.

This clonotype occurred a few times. In DNA form, the CDR3 reads TGTGCCACCAGTGACCCGGGGACTAGCGGGGGGCAGTGGGGTGAGCAGTTCTTC. Amino acids: CATSDPGTSGGQWGEQFF. The chain carries TRBV24-1 and TRBJ2-5; 15 positions agree with TRBD2. TRBJ2-1 matches the DNA end more closely, so the J call is doubtful. Germline V gives CDR1 KGHDR, CDR2 SFDVKD. This CDR3 spans 18 amino acids.

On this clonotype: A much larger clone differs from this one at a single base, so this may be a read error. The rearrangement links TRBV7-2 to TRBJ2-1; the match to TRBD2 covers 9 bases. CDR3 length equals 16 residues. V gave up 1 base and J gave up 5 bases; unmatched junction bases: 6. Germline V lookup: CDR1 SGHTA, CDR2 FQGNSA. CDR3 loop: CASSLVAGGINNEQFF. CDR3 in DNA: TGTGCCAGCAGCTTAGTCGCGGGGGGGATCAACAATGAGCAGTTCTTC.

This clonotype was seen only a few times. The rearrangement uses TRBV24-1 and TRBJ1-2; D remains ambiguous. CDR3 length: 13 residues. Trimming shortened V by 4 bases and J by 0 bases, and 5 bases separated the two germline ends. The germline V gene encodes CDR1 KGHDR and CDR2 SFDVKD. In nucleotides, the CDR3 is TGTGCCACCAGTGACGGGCCTAACTATGGCTACACCTTC. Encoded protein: CATSDGPNYGYTF.

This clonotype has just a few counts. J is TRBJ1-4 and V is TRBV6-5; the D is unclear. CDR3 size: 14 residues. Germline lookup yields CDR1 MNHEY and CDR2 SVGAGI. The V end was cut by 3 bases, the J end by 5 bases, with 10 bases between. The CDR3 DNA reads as TGTGCCAGCAGTTATACGGGATCGAATGAAAAACTGTTTTTT. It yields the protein CASSYTGSNEKLFF.

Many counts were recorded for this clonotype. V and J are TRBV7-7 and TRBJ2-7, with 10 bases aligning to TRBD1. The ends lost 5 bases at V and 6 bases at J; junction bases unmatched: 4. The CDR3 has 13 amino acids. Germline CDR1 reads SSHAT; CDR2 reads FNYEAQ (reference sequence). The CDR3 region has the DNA TGTGCCAGCAGCGCGGACAGGGGGGGCGAGCAGTACTTC. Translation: CASSADRGGEQYF.

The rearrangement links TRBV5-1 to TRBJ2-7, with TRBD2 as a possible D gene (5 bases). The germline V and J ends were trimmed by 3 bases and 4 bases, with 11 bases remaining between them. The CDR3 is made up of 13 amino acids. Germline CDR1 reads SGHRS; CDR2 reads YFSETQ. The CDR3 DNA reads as TGCGCCAGCAGCTACCGGGAAAATTACGAGCAGTACTTC. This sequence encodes CASSYRENYEQYF.

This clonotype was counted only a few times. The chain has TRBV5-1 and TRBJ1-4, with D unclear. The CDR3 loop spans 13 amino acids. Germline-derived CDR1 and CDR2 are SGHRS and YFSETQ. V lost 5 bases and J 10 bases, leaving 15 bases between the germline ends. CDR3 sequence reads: CASSYSERGKLFF. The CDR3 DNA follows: TGCGCCAGCAGTTATTCAGAGAGAGGAAAACTGTTTTTT.

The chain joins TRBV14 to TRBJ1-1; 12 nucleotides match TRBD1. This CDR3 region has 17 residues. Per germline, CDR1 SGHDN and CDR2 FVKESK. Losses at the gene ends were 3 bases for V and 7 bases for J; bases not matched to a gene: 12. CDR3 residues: CASSQTPGQGARGEAFF. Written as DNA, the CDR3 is TGTGCCAGCAGCCAGACTCCGGGACAGGGGGCACGTGGTGAAGCTTTCTTT.

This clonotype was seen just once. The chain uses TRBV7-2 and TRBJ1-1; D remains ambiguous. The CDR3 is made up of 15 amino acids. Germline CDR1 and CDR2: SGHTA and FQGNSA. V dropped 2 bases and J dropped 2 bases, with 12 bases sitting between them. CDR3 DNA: TGTGCCAGCAGCTTATTCCTGGATCCTAACACTGAAGCTTTCTTT. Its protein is CASSLFLDPNTEAFF.

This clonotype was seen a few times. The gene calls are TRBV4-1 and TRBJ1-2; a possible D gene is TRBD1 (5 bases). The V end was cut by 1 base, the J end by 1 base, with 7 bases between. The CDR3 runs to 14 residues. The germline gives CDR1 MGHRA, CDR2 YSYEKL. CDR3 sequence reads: CASSQGGYNYGYTF. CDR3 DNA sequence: TGCGCCAGCAGCCAAGGGGGGTATAACTATGGCTACACCTTC.

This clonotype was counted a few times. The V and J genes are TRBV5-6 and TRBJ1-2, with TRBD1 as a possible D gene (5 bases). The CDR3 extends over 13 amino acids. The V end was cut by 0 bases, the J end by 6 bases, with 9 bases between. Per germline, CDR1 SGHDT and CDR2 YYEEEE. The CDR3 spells CASSLVGADGYTF. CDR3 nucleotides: TGTGCCAGCAGCTTGGTCGGGGCGGATGGCTACACCTTC.

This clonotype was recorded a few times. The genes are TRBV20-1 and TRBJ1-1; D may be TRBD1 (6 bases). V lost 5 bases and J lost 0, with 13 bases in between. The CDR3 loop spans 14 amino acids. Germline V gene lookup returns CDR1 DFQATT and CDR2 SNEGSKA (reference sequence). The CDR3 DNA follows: TGCAGTGCTCTCCCCGACAGGTTGAACACTGAAGCTTTCTTT. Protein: CSALPDRLNTEAFF.

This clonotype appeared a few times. CDR3 in amino acids: CASGRIRGNTIYF. In nucleotides, the CDR3 is TGTGCCAGCGGCCGGATTCGAGGAAACACCATATATTTT. The chain recombines TRBV27 with TRBJ1-3; D uncertain. CDR1 and CDR2 from the germline V gene are MNHEY and SMNVEV (reference sequence). The CDR3 runs to 13 residues. The V and J ends lost 8 bases and 4 bases respectively, with 12 bases between them.

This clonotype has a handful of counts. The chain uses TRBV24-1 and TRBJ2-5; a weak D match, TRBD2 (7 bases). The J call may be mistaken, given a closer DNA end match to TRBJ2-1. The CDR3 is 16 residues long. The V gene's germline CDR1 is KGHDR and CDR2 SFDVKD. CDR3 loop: CATSDFGGGSFNEQFF. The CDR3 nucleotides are TGTGCCACCAGTGATTTTGGCGGGGGCTCGTTCAATGAGCAGTTCTTC.

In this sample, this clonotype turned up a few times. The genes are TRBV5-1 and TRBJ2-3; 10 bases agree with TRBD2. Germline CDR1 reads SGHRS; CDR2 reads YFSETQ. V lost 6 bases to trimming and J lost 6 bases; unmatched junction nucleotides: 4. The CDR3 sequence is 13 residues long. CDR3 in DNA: TGCGCCAGCATTAGTAGCGGGGGGGATACGCAGTATTTT. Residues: CASISSGGDTQYF.

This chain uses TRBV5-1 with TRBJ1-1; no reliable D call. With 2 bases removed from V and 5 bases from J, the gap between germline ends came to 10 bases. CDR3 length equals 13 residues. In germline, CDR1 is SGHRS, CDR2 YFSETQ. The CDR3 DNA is TGCGCCAGCAGCTTCGATGGGAAGACTGAAGCTTTCTTT. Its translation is CASSFDGKTEAFF.

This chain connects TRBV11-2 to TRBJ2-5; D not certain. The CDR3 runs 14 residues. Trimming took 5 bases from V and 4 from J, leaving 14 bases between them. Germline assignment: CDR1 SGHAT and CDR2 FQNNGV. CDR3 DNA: TGTGCCAGCAGCACTCTTTGGGGTGCAGAGACCCAGTACTTC. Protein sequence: CASSTLWGAETQYF.

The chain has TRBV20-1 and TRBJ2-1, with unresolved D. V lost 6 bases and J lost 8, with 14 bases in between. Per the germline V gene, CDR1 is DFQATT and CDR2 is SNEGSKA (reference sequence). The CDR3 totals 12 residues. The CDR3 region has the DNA TGCAGTGCCAGTTTATCATGGGATGAGCAGTTCTTC. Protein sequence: CSASLSWDEQFF.

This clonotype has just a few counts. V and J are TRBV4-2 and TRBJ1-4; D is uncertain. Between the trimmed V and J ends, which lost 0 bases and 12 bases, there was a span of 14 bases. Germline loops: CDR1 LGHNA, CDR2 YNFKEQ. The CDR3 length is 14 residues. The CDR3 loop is CASSQDEGVGQLFF. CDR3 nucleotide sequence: TGTGCCAGCAGCCAAGATGAGGGTGTAGGACAACTGTTTTTT.

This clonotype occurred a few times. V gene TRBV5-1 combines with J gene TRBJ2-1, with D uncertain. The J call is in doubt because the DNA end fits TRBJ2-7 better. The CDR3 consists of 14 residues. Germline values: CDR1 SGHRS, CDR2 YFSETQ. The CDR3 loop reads CASSLGVPYDEQYF. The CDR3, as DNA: TGCGCCAGCAGCTTGGGAGTTCCTTACGACGAGCAGTACTTC.

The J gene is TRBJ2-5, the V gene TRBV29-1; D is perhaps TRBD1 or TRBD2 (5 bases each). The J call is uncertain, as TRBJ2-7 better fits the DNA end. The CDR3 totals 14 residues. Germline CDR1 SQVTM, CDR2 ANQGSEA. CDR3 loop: CSAAGRGRFYEQYF. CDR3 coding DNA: TGCAGCGCCGCCGGACGGGGCCGCTTTTACGAGCAGTACTTC.